One sample yielded the 4 T cell receptor beta chains listed below, sequenced in a study of radiation and T cells in renal cell carcinoma. Data came from immunoSEQ multiplex PCR; TCRdb stores just in-frame clones and leaves some out. The sample lists 45,000 to 55,000 clones; about 80% were seen once. Time point denoted: blood 2 weeks post-SBRT. Treatment of the sample: 15 Gy SBRT to primary tumor, nephrectomy 4 weeks later. Here the sequenced sample was blood, taken from a patient whose treatment included radiotherapy and nephrectomy. Source of these receptors: a woman in her 70s with renal cell carcinoma.

The V call is TRBV19, the J call TRBJ1-2; D is unclear. CDR1 is LNHDA, CDR2 SQIVND, per germline (reference sequence). The V end was cut by 3 bases, the J end by 0 bases, with 5 bases between. The CDR3 sequence is 13 residues long. CDR3 residues: CASSMEANYGYTF. CDR3 DNA sequence: TGTGCCAGTAGTATGGAAGCTAACTATGGCTACACCTTC. The full variable domain, rest sourced from reference TRBV19 and TRBJ1-2, is DGGITQSPKYLFRKEGQNVTLSCEQNLNHDAMYWYRQDPGQGLRLIYYSQIVNDFQKGDIAEGYSVSREKKESFPLTVTSAQKNPTAFYLCASSMEANYGYTFGSGTRLTVV.

The V call is TRBV18, the J call TRBJ2-7; tentative D call: TRBD1 (5 bases). Germline loops: CDR1 KGHSH, CDR2 LQKENI. This CDR3 has 14 residues. V gave up 0 bases and J gave up 6 bases, with 12 bases separating them. The CDR3 reads CASSPPGLRGEQYF. The DNA of the CDR3 is TGTGCCAGCTCACCACCGGGCCTAAGGGGCGAGCAGTACTTC.

This clone was observed once. CDR3 region: CASSEDRRYGYTF. In nucleotides, the CDR3 is TGCGCCAGCAGTGAAGACAGAAGGTATGGCTACACCTTC. The chain has TRBV10-2 and TRBJ1-2, with a weak D call TRBD1 (5 bases). V gave up 3 bases and J gave up 5 bases, with 10 bases separating them. Germline CDR1 is WSHSY and CDR2 is SAAADI. This CDR3 has 13 residues.

This clone has more than one count but fewer than ten. V usage is TRBV29-1 and J usage is TRBJ1-1; D is ambiguous. The CDR3 is 15 amino acids. Germline V CDR1 and CDR2: SQVTM, ANQGSEA. The V end was cut by 7 bases, the J end by 0 bases, with 18 bases between. The CDR3 DNA reads TGCAGCGCTCAAGAGTTGGCTACCATGAACACTGAAGCTTTCTTT. Protein product: CSAQELATMNTEAFF.